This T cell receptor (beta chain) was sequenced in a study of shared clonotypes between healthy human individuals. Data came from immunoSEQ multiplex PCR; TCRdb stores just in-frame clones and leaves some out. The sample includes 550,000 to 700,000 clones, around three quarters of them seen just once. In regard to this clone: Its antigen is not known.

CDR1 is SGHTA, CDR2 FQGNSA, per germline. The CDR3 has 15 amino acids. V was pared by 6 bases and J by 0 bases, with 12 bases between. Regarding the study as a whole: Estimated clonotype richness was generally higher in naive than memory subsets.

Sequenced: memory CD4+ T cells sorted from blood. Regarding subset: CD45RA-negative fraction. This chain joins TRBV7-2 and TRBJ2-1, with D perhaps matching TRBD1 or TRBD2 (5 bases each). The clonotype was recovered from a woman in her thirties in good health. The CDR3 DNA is TGTGCCAGCAGTCGGGGCACTAGCTCCTACAATGAGCAGTTCTTC. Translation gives CASSRGTSSYNEQFF.